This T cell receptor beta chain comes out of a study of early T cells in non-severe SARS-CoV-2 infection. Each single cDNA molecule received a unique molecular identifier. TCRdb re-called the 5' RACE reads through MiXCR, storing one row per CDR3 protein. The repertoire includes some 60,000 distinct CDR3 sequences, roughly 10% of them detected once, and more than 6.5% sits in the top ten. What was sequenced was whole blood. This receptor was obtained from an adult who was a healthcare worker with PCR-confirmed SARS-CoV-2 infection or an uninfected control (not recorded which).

CDR3 nucleotides: TGTGCCAGCACAATGACTAGCGGGTTCGAGACCCAGTACTTC. Amino acid sequence: CASTMTSGFETQYF. The chain combines TRBV2 with TRBJ2-5; 10 bases fit TRBD2. The germline gives CDR1 SNHLY, CDR2 FYNNEI. CDR3 length: 14 residues. After removal of 7 bases from V and 5 bases from J, the junction contained 7 bases not matched to a gene.